This entry features one TCR beta chain sequence. These data are taken from a study of blood T cell dynamics during melanoma immunotherapy. The method was immunoSEQ multiplex PCR; TCRdb's version includes in-frame clones alone and lacks a portion of them. The sample records about 22,000 clones, around nine tenths being singletons. As for time point: pre-treatment baseline. Blood was drawn before treatment and at week 3 after checkpoint blockade. Response was assessed by RECIST 1.1 at 12 weeks, except two rapid progressors. The V and J ends lost 3 bases and 7 bases, in that order; junction bases with no gene match: 5. CDR3 length: 14 residues. Germline V gene lookup returns CDR1 WNHNN and CDR2 SYGVQD (reference sequence).

This TCR was recovered from a human donor with melanoma. The source material was blood, sampled from a patient treated with checkpoint blockade. The V gene is TRBV10-1, the J gene TRBJ1-1; 10 bases are a match to TRBD1. CDR3 bases: TGCGCCAGCAGTGACCGGACAGGGGGTAATGAAGCTTTCTTT. It encodes CASSDRTGGNEAFF.